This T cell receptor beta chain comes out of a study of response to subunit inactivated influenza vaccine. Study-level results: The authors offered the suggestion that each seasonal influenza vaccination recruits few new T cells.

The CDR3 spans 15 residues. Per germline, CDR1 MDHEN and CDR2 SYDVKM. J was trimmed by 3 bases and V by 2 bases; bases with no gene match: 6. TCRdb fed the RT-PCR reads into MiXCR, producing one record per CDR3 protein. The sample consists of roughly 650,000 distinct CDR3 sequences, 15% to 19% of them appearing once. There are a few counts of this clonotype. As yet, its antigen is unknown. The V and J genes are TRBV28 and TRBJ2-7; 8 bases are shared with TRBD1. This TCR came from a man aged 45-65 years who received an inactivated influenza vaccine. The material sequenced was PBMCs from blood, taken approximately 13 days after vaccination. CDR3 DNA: TGTGCCAGCAGTTTAAAGGGCAGGGGGCTCTACGAGCAGTACTTC. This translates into CASSLKGRGLYEQYF.